One TCR beta chain is described in this entry. Its antigen is still unknown. Base qualities are not at hand, and no much larger clone is one base apart. The library was generated by 5' RACE. These reads were obtained on an Illumina HiSeq 2000. A universal primer binding site was introduced by template switching, and a unique molecular identifier was present in the final cDNA, enabling accurate counting of TCR cDNA molecules. First-strand cDNA for TCR alpha and beta chains was synthesized from specific primers in the conserved constant-segment region. To control for contamination, every cDNA library carried two barcodes: a SMART-Mk sample barcode plus Illumina barcodes. TruSeq adapter sequences and Illumina sample barcodes were added in two successive PCR steps. The Illumina HiSeq platform was used with custom primers to sequence TCR alpha and beta cDNA libraries. As for the original processing: Raw reads were processed with MiGEC to extract unique molecular identifiers, and MiXCR was used to determine CDR3 positions. Recombination models were inferred per individual with the repgenHMM and IGoR tools using an EM algorithm. Shared clonotype analysis was performed with the tcR package in R, normalizing sharing by the product of cloneset sizes. Out-of-frame nonproductive sequences were analyzed to study raw recombination free of thymic and clonal selection effects. The raw public reads went through TCRdb reprocessing: fastp at Q25, MiXCR clone calling, in-frame beta chains kept. Identical CDR3 proteins give one entry, which carries the most common genes and DNA. TCRdb, not the authors, supplied the V and J calls. Within this sample are roughly 630,000 distinct CDR3 sequences, with 7.1% of them counted one time only. The leading ten clones occupy 1.6% of the sample.

After removal of 6 bases from V and 0 bases from J, the junction retains 4 bases not matched to a gene. The cysteine opens and the phenylalanine closes a CDR3 of 16 amino acids. Only the CDR3 part of the read is kept: 48 bases, read in frame from the first base. The CDR1 and CDR2 encoded by the germline V gene are MNHNS and SASEGT. This sample is part of a study of identical twins (dated by TCRdb to 2016 to 2017). Looking at the study overall: TCR alpha and beta repertoires from monozygotic twins, unrelated adults of various ages and cord blood were deep-sequenced to test whether fetal clonotypes persist. To rule out contamination, replicate twin experiments were performed at different times with different library preparation protocols. General conclusions and limits of the study: Compared with coincidental sharing between unrelated individuals, out-of-frame TCR alpha sequences shared between twins had an excess of sequences with low generation probability. In beta out-of-frame sequences, excess twin sharing was weaker, because having fewer shared sequences lowered the signal-to-noise ratio. Zero-insertion analyses could be partly confounded by invariant T cells such as MAIT and iNKT, though diverse VJ usage argued against such confounding for most clonotypes. Abundant cord blood beta clonotypes carried fewer insertions; young adult naive repertoires showed a weaker similar trend, while memory repertoires showed none. In monozygotic twins, out-of-frame TCR alpha sharing was systematically underestimated by recombination models, although the models agreed with sharing between unrelated individuals. Because the same donors could not be followed over many years, the conclusions relied on cross-sectional statistical analysis.

Every donor in the study was a healthy Caucasian. The twin cohort consisted of three pairs of female monozygotic twins, all aged about 18 to 29 years. The RNA used for TCR libraries was isolated from peripheral blood mononuclear cells. This sample was also put to use in a study of yellow fever vaccine responses in identical twins. The second study reports: The T cell response to vaccination in identical twins was reported by the authors to appear partly convergent and partly personalized. In identical twins, the study followed T cell clones that responded to the vaccine with precision.

Material: PBMCs. Recombination joined TRBV6-1 with TRBJ2-1; 11 of the junction bases match TRBD2. This TCR derives from a woman aged 18-29 years in good health. The nucleotides are TGTGCCAGCAGCAAGACTAGCGGGAACTCCTACAATGAGCAGTTCTTC. Protein translation: CASSKTSGNSYNEQFF.